The following is a T cell receptor (beta chain) sequence with its context. What it binds is unknown. The CDR3 spans 14 residues. Looked up from germline, CDR1 is WNHNN and CDR2 is SYGVQD (reference sequence). V was clipped by 3 bases and J by 2 bases, with 11 bases between them. Profiling relied on immunoSEQ multiplex PCR, and the TCRdb table lists in-frame clones only, not all of them. The sample contains some 190,000 clones, 85% to 95% of which appear only once. The record originates from a study of T cell responses to AZD1222 COVID-19 vaccine. Study-level results: Clonal diversity was possibly underestimated, and the donors were mostly white British, with more females. An increase in Spike-specific TCR breadth and depth was observed after two AZD1222 doses.

V usage is TRBV10-1 and J usage is TRBJ2-7; D gene uncertain. This receptor was obtained from an adult in good health. The sequencing used peripheral blood, collected on day 0 of AZD1222 vaccination. The DNA for the CDR3 is TGCGCCAGCAGTGACGTGAGTGGGACCTACGAGCAGTACTTC. This encodes CASSDVSGTYEQYF.